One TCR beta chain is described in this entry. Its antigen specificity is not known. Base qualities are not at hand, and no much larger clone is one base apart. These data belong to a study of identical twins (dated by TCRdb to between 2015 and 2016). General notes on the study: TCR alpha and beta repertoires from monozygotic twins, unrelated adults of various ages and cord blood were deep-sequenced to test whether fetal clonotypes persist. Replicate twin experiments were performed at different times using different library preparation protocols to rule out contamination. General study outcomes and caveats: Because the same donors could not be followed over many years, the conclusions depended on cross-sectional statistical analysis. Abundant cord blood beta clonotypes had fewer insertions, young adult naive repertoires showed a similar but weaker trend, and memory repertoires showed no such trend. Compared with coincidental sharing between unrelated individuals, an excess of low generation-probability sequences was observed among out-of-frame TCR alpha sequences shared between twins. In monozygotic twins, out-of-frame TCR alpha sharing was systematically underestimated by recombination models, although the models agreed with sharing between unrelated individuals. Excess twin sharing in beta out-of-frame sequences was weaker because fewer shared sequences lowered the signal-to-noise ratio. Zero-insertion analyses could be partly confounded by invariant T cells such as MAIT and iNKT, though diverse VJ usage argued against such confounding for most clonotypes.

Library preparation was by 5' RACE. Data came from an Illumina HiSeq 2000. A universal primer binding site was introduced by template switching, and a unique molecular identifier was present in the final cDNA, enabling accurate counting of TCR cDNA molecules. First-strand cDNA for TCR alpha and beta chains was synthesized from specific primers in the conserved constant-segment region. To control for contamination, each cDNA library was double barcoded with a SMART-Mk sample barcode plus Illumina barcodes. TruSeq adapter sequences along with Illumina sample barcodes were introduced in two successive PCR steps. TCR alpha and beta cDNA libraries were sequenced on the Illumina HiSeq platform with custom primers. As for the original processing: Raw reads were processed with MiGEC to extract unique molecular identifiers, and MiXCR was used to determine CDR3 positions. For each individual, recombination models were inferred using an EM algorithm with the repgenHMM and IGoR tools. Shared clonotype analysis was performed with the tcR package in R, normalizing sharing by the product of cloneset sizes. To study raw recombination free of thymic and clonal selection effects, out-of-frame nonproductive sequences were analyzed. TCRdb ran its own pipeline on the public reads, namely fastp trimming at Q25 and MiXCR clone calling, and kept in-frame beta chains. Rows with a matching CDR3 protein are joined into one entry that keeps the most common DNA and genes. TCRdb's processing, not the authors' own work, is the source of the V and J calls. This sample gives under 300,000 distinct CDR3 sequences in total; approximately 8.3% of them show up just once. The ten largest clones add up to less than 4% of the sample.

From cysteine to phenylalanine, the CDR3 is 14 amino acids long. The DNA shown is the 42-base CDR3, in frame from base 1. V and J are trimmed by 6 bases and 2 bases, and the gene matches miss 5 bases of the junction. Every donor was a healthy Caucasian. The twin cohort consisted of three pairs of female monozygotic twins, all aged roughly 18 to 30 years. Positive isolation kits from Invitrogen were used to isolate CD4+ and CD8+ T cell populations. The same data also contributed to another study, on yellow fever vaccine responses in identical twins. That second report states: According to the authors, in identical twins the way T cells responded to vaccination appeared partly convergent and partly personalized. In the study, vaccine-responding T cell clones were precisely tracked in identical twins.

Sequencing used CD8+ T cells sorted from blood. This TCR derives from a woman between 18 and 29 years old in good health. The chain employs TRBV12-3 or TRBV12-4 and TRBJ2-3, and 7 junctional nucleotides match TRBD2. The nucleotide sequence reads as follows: TGTGCCAGCAGCCCGGGACTAAACACAGATACGCAGTATTTT. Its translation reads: CASSPGLNTDTQYF.